This T cell receptor beta chain was captured by sequencing in a study of blood T cells in healthy people across ages. General observations from the study: Samples with more naive T cells showed higher observed beta diversity.

On this clonotype: Antigen unknown.

CDR3 length: 14 residues. With 7 bases removed from V and 5 bases from J, the gap between germline ends came to 18 bases. Next came a second PCR, run for about 7 to 12 cycles, which used a sample-barcoded 5' primer along with a J-beta primer mix. MiXCR, applied by TCRdb to the 5' RACE reads, yields one record per CDR3 protein. Here the sample spans about 900,000 distinct CDR3 sequences, 55% to 65% being singletons. Healthy Caucasians from Russia aged about 6 to 95 served as donors. Isolation yielded PBMCs, at least 6.5 million per sample, in every case. The receptor was derived from a man younger than 45 in good health. The gene calls are TRBV12-3 or TRBV12-4 and TRBJ2-7; a possible D gene is TRBD1 (7 bases). Material for sequencing was blood. CDR3 region: CASKGDREVDEQYF. The CDR3 DNA reads TGTGCCAGCAAGGGAGACAGGGAGGTAGACGAGCAGTACTTC.